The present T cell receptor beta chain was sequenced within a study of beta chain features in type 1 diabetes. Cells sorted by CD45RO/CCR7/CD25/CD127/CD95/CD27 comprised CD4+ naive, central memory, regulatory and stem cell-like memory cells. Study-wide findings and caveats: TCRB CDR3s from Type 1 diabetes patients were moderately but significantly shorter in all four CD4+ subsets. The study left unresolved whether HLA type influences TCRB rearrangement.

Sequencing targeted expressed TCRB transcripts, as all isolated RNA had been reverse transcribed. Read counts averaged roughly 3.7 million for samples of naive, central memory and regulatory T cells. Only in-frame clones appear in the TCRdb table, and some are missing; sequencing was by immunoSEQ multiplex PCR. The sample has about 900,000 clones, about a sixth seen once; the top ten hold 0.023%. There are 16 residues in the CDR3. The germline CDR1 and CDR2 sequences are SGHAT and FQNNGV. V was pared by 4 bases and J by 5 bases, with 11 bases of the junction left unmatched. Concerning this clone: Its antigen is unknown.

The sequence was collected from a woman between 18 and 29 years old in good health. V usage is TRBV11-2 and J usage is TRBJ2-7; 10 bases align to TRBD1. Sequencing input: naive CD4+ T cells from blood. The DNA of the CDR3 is TGTGCCAGCAGCTCTCGAAATCGGGACAGGGGACACGAGCAGTACTTC. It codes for CASSSRNRDRGHEQYF.